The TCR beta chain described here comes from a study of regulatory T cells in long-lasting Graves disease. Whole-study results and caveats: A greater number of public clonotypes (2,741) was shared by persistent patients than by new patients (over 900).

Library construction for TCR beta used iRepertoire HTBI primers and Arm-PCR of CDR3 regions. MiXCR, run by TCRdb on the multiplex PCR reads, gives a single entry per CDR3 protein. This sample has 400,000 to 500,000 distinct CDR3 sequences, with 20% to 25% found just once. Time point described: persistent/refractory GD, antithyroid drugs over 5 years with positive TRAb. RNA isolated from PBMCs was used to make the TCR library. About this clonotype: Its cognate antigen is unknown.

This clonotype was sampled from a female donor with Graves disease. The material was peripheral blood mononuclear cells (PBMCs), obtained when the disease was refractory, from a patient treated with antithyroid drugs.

CDR3 sequence reads: CASSPREDNEQFF. The CDR3 coding sequence is TGTGCCAGCTCACCCCGGGAGGACAATGAGCAGTTCTTC. The chain uses TRBV18 and TRBJ2-1, with 7 positions matching TRBD2. V lost 3 bases and J lost 5; bases outside the gene matches: 1. CDR1 is KGHSH and CDR2 is LQKENI in the germline V gene. The CDR3 runs to 13 residues.